A selection of T cell receptor beta chains follows, all from one sample in a study of blood T cell repertoires in COVID-19. Only in-frame clones appear in the TCRdb table, and some are missing; sequencing was by immunoSEQ multiplex PCR. The data contain fewer than 400,000 clones, roughly 90% of them singletons. The sequencing input was peripheral blood. The origin of the receptors is a woman aged 25 to 45 with COVID-19, enrolled during active disease. Each CDR3 is given with its conserved first and last residue. Each record gives: clone size, J gene, V gene, D gene, CDR3 protein, CDR3 DNA. The D gene is left open where the match is weak. Clone size, where shown, is once, few, many, or a class for clones that have expanded.

abundance: .; j_gene: TRBJ2-2; v_gene: TRBV6-4; d_gene: TRBD1; CDR3aa: CASSDGTEHRGAVF; CDR3nt: TGTGCCAGCAGTGACGGGACAGAACACCGGGGAGCTGTTTTT
abundance: .; j_gene: TRBJ1-5; v_gene: TRBV6-5; d_gene: .; CDR3aa: CASSPTSNQPQHF; CDR3nt: TGTGCCAGCAGTCCTACTAGCAATCAGCCCCAGCATTTT
abundance: .; j_gene: TRBJ1-4; v_gene: TRBV4-1; d_gene: .; CDR3aa: CASSQGGTVLTATNEKLFF; CDR3nt: TGCGCCAGCAGCCAAGGGGGGACTGTCCTGACTGCCACTAATGAAAAACTGTTTTTT
abundance: .; j_gene: TRBJ2-5; v_gene: TRBV9; d_gene: .; CDR3aa: CASSVGQQETQYF; CDR3nt: TGTGCCAGCAGCGTAGGACAACAAGAGACCCAGTACTTC
abundance: .; j_gene: TRBJ1-6; v_gene: TRBV5-1; d_gene: .; CDR3aa: CASSLGQNSNSPLHF; CDR3nt: TGCGCCAGCAGCTTGGGGCAAAACAGCAATTCACCCCTCCACTTT
abundance: .; j_gene: TRBJ1-2; v_gene: TRBV21-1; d_gene: .; CDR3aa: CASSKGRDPNYGYTF; CDR3nt: TGTGCCAGCAGCAAAGGGCGGGATCCTAACTATGGCTACACCTTC
abundance: few; j_gene: TRBJ1-1; v_gene: TRBV30; d_gene: .; CDR3aa: CAWSAVLSTEAFF; CDR3nt: TGTGCCTGGAGTGCGGTTCTGAGCACTGAAGCTTTCTTT
abundance: .; j_gene: TRBJ2-7; v_gene: TRBV7-9; d_gene: TRBD1; CDR3aa: CASSPKTSGGSYVPYEQYF; CDR3nt: TGTGCCAGCAGCCCAAAGACTTCAGGGGGCTCCTACGTTCCCTACGAGCAGTACTTC
abundance: .; j_gene: TRBJ1-1; v_gene: TRBV10-3; d_gene: .; CDR3aa: CAISGGMTNTEAFF; CDR3nt: TGTGCCATCAGCGGAGGGATGACGAACACTGAAGCTTTCTTT
abundance: .; j_gene: TRBJ2-5; v_gene: TRBV6-5; d_gene: TRBD1; CDR3aa: CASRTDRGAQETQYF; CDR3nt: TGTGCCAGCAGGACCGACAGGGGGGCCCAAGAGACCCAGTACTTC
abundance: .; j_gene: TRBJ1-4; v_gene: TRBV5-6; d_gene: .; CDR3aa: CASARLATNEKLFF; CDR3nt: TGTGCCAGCGCAAGACTTGCAACTAATGAAAAACTGTTTTTT